Given below is one T cell receptor (beta chain) in context. It was with unique molecular identifiers that the TCRbeta library was prepared. Each CDR3 protein is one row after TCRdb ran MiXCR on the PCR reads. The sample holds about 400,000 distinct CDR3 sequences, around 21% seen once. CDR3 length: 16 residues. The data stem from a study of T-cell reconstitution after alpha-beta-depleted transplantation in children. The sequenced sample was PBMCs from the stem cell graft donor, obtained from the stem cell graft. The chain is built from TRBV21-1 and TRBJ2-7; TRBD1, the D gene given by the table, was not confirmed from the DNA. TRBV21-1 is labeled a pseudogene. This clonotype was sampled from a human donor who donated a stem cell graft to a child with acute myeloid leukemia. This CDR3 reads CASSGGPGTGRVEQYF. The CDR3 bases are TGTGCCAGCAGCGGCGGGCCCGGGACAGGGAGGGTCGAGCAGTACTTC.